The 27 T cell receptor beta chains given below trace back to one sample, sequenced in a study of T cell clones after liver transplantation. Clones were sequenced by immunoSEQ multiplex PCR, and TCRdb holds only the in-frame ones, with some missing. The sample includes around 110,000 clones, just over 90% seen only once; the top ten take around 0.83%. This material consisted of CD4+ T cells from blood, taken 12 months after liver transplant. These receptors were obtained from a human patient who received a liver transplant. Some T cells may arise from the graft donor.

The chain recombines TRBV28 with TRBJ1-2, with TRBD1 matching 7 bases. CDR3 length: 12 residues. CDR1 MDHEN and CDR2 SYDVKM come from the germline V gene. The V gene end was trimmed by 4 bases and the J gene end by 7 bases; junction bases not matched to a gene: 3. For the CDR3, the DNA is TGTGCCAGCAGTTCCGACAGGGTTGGCTACACCTTC. It translates to CASSSDRVGYTF.

V gene TRBV21-1 combines with J gene TRBJ2-7; the table calls TRBD1, which could not be checked here. TRBV21-1 is annotated as a pseudogene. The CDR3 is 16 residues long. The CDR3 coding sequence is TGTGCCAGCAGCCCTTTAGGGACAGTCGTTACCTACGAGCAGTACTTC. Residues: CASSPLGTVVTYEQYF.

The chain combines TRBV11-3 with TRBJ2-7; weak D call: TRBD1 (5 bases). This CDR3 region has 17 residues. The V end lost 4 bases, the J end lost 9 bases, and 28 bases lay between the germline ends. Germline assignment: CDR1 SGHNT and CDR2 YENEEA. In DNA, the CDR3 is TGTGCCAGCAGCTCTAGTCTACACAGGACAAAAGACCACCGGCAGTACTTC. Translated, it gives CASSSSLHRTKDHRQYF.

The V and J genes are TRBV5-1 and TRBJ2-7; maybe TRBD2 (5 bases). This CDR3 comprises 14 residues. Germline assignment: CDR1 SGHRS and CDR2 YFSETQ. Between the trimmed V and J ends, which lost 4 bases and 2 bases, there was a span of 13 bases. The CDR3 loop is CASSRASPPYEQYF. CDR3 coding DNA: TGCGCCAGCAGCCGGGCTAGCCCTCCCTACGAGCAGTACTTC.

The chain recombines TRBV9 with TRBJ2-1, with D perhaps TRBD1 or TRBD2 (6 bases each). Germline CDR1 and CDR2: SGDLS and YYNGEE. The CDR3 runs to 16 residues. Trimming stripped 1 base from V and 7 bases from J, with 18 bases between. CDR3 protein: CASSVSWGRDGNEQFF. The CDR3, as DNA: TGTGCCAGCAGCGTAAGTTGGGGGCGGGATGGTAATGAGCAGTTCTTC.

The chain carries TRBV5-1 and TRBJ2-5; 8 bases are shared with TRBD1. The CDR3 is 18 residues long. The V and J ends lost 0 bases and 0 bases, in that order; junction bases with no gene match: 10. Germline V lookup: CDR1 SGHRS, CDR2 YFSETQ. CDR3 in DNA: TGCGCCAGCAGCTTGGGTCGGACAGGGTTAGGATACCAAGAGACCCAGTACTTC. Its translation is CASSLGRTGLGYQETQYF.

This CDR3 reads CASSLELAENIQYF. For the CDR3, the DNA is TGTGCCAGCAGCTTGGAACTAGCTGAAAACATTCAGTACTTC. The V call is TRBV5-4, the J call TRBJ2-4, with D perhaps matching TRBD2 (6 bases). V gave up 0 bases and J gave up 5 bases, with 9 bases separating them. Germline assignment: CDR1 SGHNT and CDR2 YYREEE (reference sequence). This CDR3 comprises 14 residues.

The V call is TRBV18, the J call TRBJ1-4; D gene unclear. Trimming took off 3 bases at V and 7 bases at J, with 3 bases between the two ends. CDR1 KGHSH and CDR2 LQKENI come from the germline V gene. The length of the CDR3 is 11 residues. Here the CDR3 DNA reads TGTGCCAGCTCACCCGGTGAAAAACTGTTTTTT. Amino acids: CASSPGEKLFF.

The V gene is TRBV7-6, the J gene TRBJ2-2; 10 positions match TRBD1. The junction had 12 bases not matched to a gene; V was cut back by 5 bases and J by 6 bases. There are 17 residues in the CDR3. The germline V gene encodes CDR1 SGHVS and CDR2 FNYEAQ. CDR3 coding DNA: TGTGCCAGCAGCCGACAGGGGGCCGGTTCCCTGCCCGGGGAGCTGTTTTTT. Amino acid sequence: CASSRQGAGSLPGELFF.

CDR3 loop: CASSLKPRSAEQYF. DNA for the CDR3: TGTGCCAGCAGCTTAAAGCCAAGGAGCGCCGAGCAGTACTTC. The V gene is TRBV7-6, the J gene TRBJ2-7; no firm D call. Trimming cost V 2 bases and J 6 bases, with 14 bases left between them. The CDR3 consists of 14 residues. Looked up from germline, CDR1 is SGHVS and CDR2 is FNYEAQ. Full variable domain (outside the CDR3, taken from reference TRBV7-6 and TRBJ2-7): GAGVSQSPRYKVTKRGQDVALRCDPISGHVSLYWYRQALGQGPEFLTYFNYEAQQDKSGLPNDRFSAERPEGSISTLTIQRTEQRDSAMYRCASSLKPRSAEQYFGPGTRLTVT.

The CDR3 protein is CASSLTSGTDTQYF. The CDR3 region has the DNA TGCGCCAGCAGCTTGACTAGCGGGACAGATACGCAGTATTTT. The J gene is TRBJ2-3, the V gene TRBV5-1; 9 bases align to TRBD2. Per the germline V gene, CDR1 is SGHRS and CDR2 is YFSETQ. The CDR3 consists of 14 residues. V lost 1 base, J lost 3 bases, and 0 bases stayed unmatched.

This clone was recorded only once. This chain uses TRBV6-5 with TRBJ1-1; D ambiguous. V was pared by 6 bases and J by 7 bases, with 15 bases between. The CDR3 is 13 amino acids. From germline, CDR1 is MNHEY and CDR2 SVGAGI. Here the CDR3 DNA reads TGTGCCAGCAGCCCGACGGTTCCTAATGAAGCTTTCTTT. Amino acids: CASSPTVPNEAFF.

Here the CDR3 DNA reads TGTGCCAGCAGCTTATCCAGTATAGGTGAGCAGTTCTTC. Translated: CASSLSSIGEQFF. This chain links TRBV7-7 with TRBJ2-1, with D uncertain. This CDR3 has 13 residues. CDR1 is SSHAT and CDR2 is FNYEAQ in the germline V gene (reference sequence). Trimming took off 2 bases at V and 9 bases at J, with 11 bases between the two ends.

The chain combines TRBV5-1 with TRBJ2-3; D may correspond to TRBD1 or TRBD2 (5 bases each). The CDR3 consists of 17 residues. The germline gives CDR1 SGHRS, CDR2 YFSETQ. V lost 4 bases to trimming and J lost 3 bases, with 21 bases between them. CDR3 nucleotides: TGCGCCAGCAGCCCCGGACTCAGGGAAGTAGGGACAGATACGCAGTATTTT. Translating it yields CASSPGLREVGTDTQYF.

J is TRBJ1-1 and V is TRBV18, with a tentative D call TRBD1 (5 bases). This CDR3 is 13 amino acids long. V was cut by 3 bases and J by 3 bases, with 8 bases left in between. Germline CDR1 and CDR2: KGHSH and LQKENI. For the CDR3, the DNA is TGTGCCAGCTCACCCCCGGGACACACTGAAGCTTTCTTT. This sequence encodes CASSPPGHTEAFF.

The chain's CDR3 is CAWRPLLATEAFF. CDR3 coding DNA: TGTGCCTGGCGCCCTTTATTAGCCACTGAAGCTTTCTTT. This rearrangement joins TRBV30 to TRBJ1-1; no definite D call. The germline V gene has CDR1 GTSNPN and CDR2 SVGIG (reference sequence). This CDR3 spans 13 amino acids. The V end was cut by 5 bases, the J end by 4 bases, with 14 bases between.

Remarks on this clone: An end of the junction does not agree with germline; a read error may underlie this. V usage is TRBV19 and J usage is TRBJ2-1; maybe TRBD2 (6 bases). CDR3 size: 15 residues. The germline V gene has CDR1 LNHDA and CDR2 SQIVND (reference sequence). The CDR3 sequence is CASSIDWDSHNEQFF. The CDR3 nucleotides read TGTGCCAGTAGTATAGATTGGGACTCCCACAATGAGCAGTTCTTC. Combining the CDR3 with reference TRBV19 and TRBJ2-1 gives the whole variable domain DGGITQSPKYLFRKEGQNVTLSCEQNLNHDAMYWYRQDPGQGLRLIYYSQIVNDFQKGDIAEGYSVSREKKESFPLTVTSAQKNPTAFYLCASSIDWDSHNEQFFGPGTRLTVL.

This chain joins TRBV5-1 and TRBJ1-1, with 8 nucleotides matching TRBD1. CDR3 length: 14 residues. V shed 4 bases and J 1 base; nucleotides not matched to a gene: 3. Germline CDR1 and CDR2: SGHRS and YFSETQ. The CDR3 DNA follows: TGCGCCAGCAGCCTGACAGGGGCGAACACTGAAGCTTTCTTT. Amino acids: CASSLTGANTEAFF.

The sample holds one count of this clone. J is TRBJ2-1 and V is TRBV6-5, with 10 bases lining up with TRBD1. V was clipped by 6 bases and J by 12 bases; unmatched bases: 8. The CDR3 length is 13 residues. CDR1 is MNHEY and CDR2 is SVGAGI in the germline V gene. CDR3: CASRHPGQGTQFF. CDR3 in DNA: TGTGCCAGCAGACATCCGGGACAGGGGACGCAGTTCTTC.

The chain recombines TRBV6-6 with TRBJ1-3; D unclear. This CDR3 has 11 residues. The V and J ends lost 6 bases and 4 bases respectively, with 4 bases between them. Germline V gives CDR1 MNHNY, CDR2 SVGAGI (reference sequence). The CDR3 here is CASSRGNTIYF. CDR3 sequence (DNA): TGTGCCAGCAGCCGAGGAAACACCATATATTTT.

The chain links TRBV6-4 to TRBJ2-2, with 11 bases identical to TRBD2. The CDR3 covers 16 residues. The junction had 6 bases not matched to a gene; V was cut back by 6 bases and J by 3 bases. Germline V CDR1 and CDR2: MRHNA, SNTAGT. CDR3 sequence reads: CASSPLAGVYTGELFF. For the CDR3, the DNA is TGTGCCAGCAGCCCACTAGCGGGAGTCTACACCGGGGAGCTGTTTTTT.

The chain links TRBV7-9 to TRBJ2-7; D call uncertain. Trimming left V 2 bases short and J 5 bases short, with 10 bases between. The CDR3 totals 13 residues. In germline, CDR1 is SEHNR, CDR2 FQNEAQ (reference sequence). DNA for the CDR3: TGTGCCAGCAGCTTATCGGTAGGAGACGAGCAGTACTTC. This sequence encodes CASSLSVGDEQYF. Drawing the rest from reference TRBV7-9 and TRBJ2-7, the complete variable domain is DTGVSQNPRHKITKRGQNVTFRCDPISEHNRLYWYRQTLGQGPEFLTYFQNEAQLEKSRLLSDRFSAERPKGSFSTLEIQRTEQGDSAMYLCASSLSVGDEQYFGPGTRLTVT.

The count of this clone is one. This chain links TRBV19 with TRBJ2-7; 8 bases match TRBD1. The CDR3 runs 16 residues. Germline V gene data show CDR1 as LNHDA and CDR2 as SQIVND (reference sequence). V lost 5 bases, J lost 3 bases, and 12 bases stayed unmatched. CDR3 nucleotide sequence: TGTGCCAGTAGTGGGACAGGTAACGTCCCCGACTACGAGCAGTACTTC. This encodes CASSGTGNVPDYEQYF.

The CDR3, as DNA: TGCAGCGTTGAAGGTCAGGGGAGCTCCTACGAGCAGTACTTC. It yields the protein CSVEGQGSSYEQYF. The gene calls are TRBV29-1 and TRBJ2-7, with D maybe TRBD1 (6 bases). This CDR3 contains 14 residues. Germline V CDR1 and CDR2: SQVTM, ANQGSEA. V was clipped by 1 base and J by 0 bases, with 10 bases between them.

The chain recombines TRBV9 with TRBJ2-7; 9 positions match TRBD1. J lost 4 bases, V lost 0 bases, and 8 bases had no gene match. The CDR3 consists of 16 residues. Germline values: CDR1 SGDLS, CDR2 YYNGEE. As DNA, the CDR3 is TGTGCCAGCAGCGTAGGGGGGACAGGGCTGGCGTACGAGCAGTACTTC. Translating gives CASSVGGTGLAYEQYF.

The rearrangement links TRBV30 to TRBJ2-3; D ambiguous. The CDR3 is made up of 14 amino acids. Looked up from germline, CDR1 is GTSNPN and CDR2 is SVGIG (reference sequence). V lost 3 bases, J lost 2 bases, and 12 bases lay in between. The CDR3 nucleotides read TGTGCCTGGAGCCTCGAGGTTTCCACAGATACGCAGTATTTT. It is translated as CAWSLEVSTDTQYF.

This CDR3 is CASSQAITSGADTQYF. The CDR3, as DNA: TGCGCCAGCAGCCAAGCCATCACTAGCGGGGCAGATACGCAGTATTTT. J is TRBJ2-3 and V is TRBV4-1, with 10 bases that match TRBD2. CDR1 and CDR2 from the germline V gene are MGHRA and YSYEKL. Trimming cost V 1 base and J 4 bases; bases outside gene matches: 5. The CDR3 has 16 residues.